This TCR beta chain was captured in a study of blood T cell repertoires in COVID-19. Study details: Material from acute and convalescent COVID-19 was sourced from the United States, Italy and Spain. T cells, B-cell-depleted T cells, or PBMCs provided the cDNA or gDNA that served as material.

The authors' processing: Reference gene primer amplification in the assay estimated nucleated cell counts. Data came from immunoSEQ multiplex PCR; TCRdb stores just in-frame clones and leaves some out. V, J and clone size are taken as reported in that table, and D and trimming were inferred from the DNA itself. Of about 150,000 clones listed, around 90% are singletons. Germline-derived CDR1 and CDR2 are GTSNPN and SVGIG (reference sequence). The length of the CDR3 is 14 residues. The V end lost 1 base, the J end lost 2 bases, and 12 bases lay between the germline ends. The clonotype comes from a man aged 45-65 years who had recovered from COVID-19. Sequencing was done on a sample of peripheral blood. V is TRBV30 and J is TRBJ2-7, with a possible D match to TRBD2 (6 bases). The CDR3 protein is CAWSGGLTPYEQYF. DNA of the CDR3: TGTGCCTGGAGTGGGGGACTTACCCCCTACGAGCAGTACTTC.